This T cell receptor (beta chain) was profiled in a study of OX40 agonist ivuxolimab in advanced cancers. About the research overall: The patients got ivuxolimab, which is an agonistic anti-OX40 (CD134) antibody.

This clone was counted only a few times. The protocol was immunoSEQ multiplex PCR, while the TCRdb copy is restricted to in-frame clones and leaves out a portion. The sample carries tens of thousands of clones, 75% to 90% recorded once. The germline CDR1 and CDR2 sequences are SGHRS and YFSETQ. Trimming stripped 0 bases from V and 7 bases from J, with 10 bases between. The CDR3 consists of 13 residues. The clonotype originates from an adult with an advanced solid tumor such as melanoma, head and neck, liver or kidney cancer. The chain carries TRBV5-1 and TRBJ1-1; D is unresolved. Sequencing was performed on CD4+ or CD8+ T cells sorted from blood, taken in a trial of the OX40 agonist ivuxolimab. CDR3 bases: TGCGCCAGCAGCTTGGACACGGCGTATGAAGCTTTCTTT. It codes for CASSLDTAYEAFF.